This T cell receptor beta chain comes out of a study of CD8 T cells in Susac syndrome. Sequencing of TCR beta was carried out in blood CD8+ and CD4+ T cells. Negative magnetic isolation gave CD8+ and CD4+ cells; FACS enriched CD8+ TEMRA. CDR1 is SGHAT, CDR2 FQNNGV, per germline. The CDR3 spans 15 residues. Germline trimming cut 5 bases from V and 3 bases from J; bases unmatched to any gene: 10. A note on this clonotype: Its cognate antigen is unknown.

Study-wide findings and caveats: The authors acknowledged that their TCR sequencing and HLA analysis involved a relatively small number of individuals.

Reverse transcription of roughly 0.5 to 1 ug RNA was carried out with random hexamers. Each CDR3 protein gets one entry after TCRdb re-called the immunoSEQ multiplex PCR reads with MiXCR. The table records a few hundred thousand distinct CDR3 sequences, 80% to 95% of them present only once. The source material was CD8+ T cells from PBMCs. The receptor comes from a human donor with multiple sclerosis. V gene TRBV11-2 combines with J gene TRBJ2-7; 7 bases agree with TRBD1. The CDR3 coding sequence is TGTGCCAGCAGCCAGGACAGGTCAGACGGCTACGAGCAGTACTTC. Protein product: CASSQDRSDGYEQYF. The variable domain in full, completed from reference TRBV11-2 and TRBJ2-7, reads EAGVAQSPRYKIIEKRQSVAFWCNPISGHATLYWYQQILGQGPKLLIQFQNNGVVDDSQLPKDRFSAERLKGVDSTLKIQPAKLEDSAVYLCASSQDRSDGYEQYFGPGTRLTVT.